One and the same sample provided the 11 T cell receptor beta chains below, sequenced in a study of T cell repertoires in cytomegalovirus infection. Their specific antigens are unknown. One entry per CDR3 protein, called by TCRdb with MiXCR from the reads. This table has hundreds of thousands of distinct CDR3 sequences, roughly 33% appearing once. The sequencing here drew on cultured PBMCs, taken from culture after CMV antigen stimulation. These TCRs come from a human donor in good health (CMV status not recorded). Some clones in this sample may be carry-over from other donors' samples.

This clonotype has at least ten counts. This sequence joins TRBV6-1 and TRBJ1-1; D gene unclear. The CDR3 is 12 residues long. CDR1 and CDR2 (germline): MNHNS, SASEGT. Deletions cut 7 bases from V and 2 bases from J, with 8 bases between. The CDR3 bases are TGTGCCAGCACGTGGGGTAACACTGAAGCTTTCTTT. It translates to CASTWGNTEAFF.

Notes on this clonotype: The junction shows a germline mismatch at one end, possibly a read error. The chain carries TRBV20-1 and TRBJ2-1; TRBD2 aligns across 7 bases. The CDR3 has 11 residues. Per the germline V gene, CDR1 is DFQATT and CDR2 is SNEGSKA (reference sequence). The CDR3 is CSASLADSVIF. For the CDR3, the DNA is TGCAGTGCTTCTCTAGCGGACTCCGTAATCTTC.

The V gene is TRBV25-1, the J gene TRBJ2-7, with D perhaps TRBD1 or TRBD2 (5 bases each). The CDR3 covers 17 residues. Germline CDR1 and CDR2: MGHDK and SYGVNS. The V and J ends lost 5 bases and 4 bases respectively, with 24 bases between them. The CDR3 loop is CASSTPDSRGDDYEQYF. DNA for the CDR3: TGTGCCAGCAGTACTCCCGACAGTCGGGGAGACGATTACGAGCAGTACTTC.

This clonotype was detected a few times. The CDR3 loop reads CSANSLHHAKNIQYF. The CDR3 bases are TGCAGTGCTAACTCATTACACCACGCCAAAAACATTCAGTACTTC. The chain employs TRBV20-1 and TRBJ2-4; D is uncertain. The length of the CDR3 is 15 residues. Per the germline V gene, CDR1 is DFQATT and CDR2 is SNEGSKA (reference sequence). Between the trimmed V and J ends, which lost 4 bases and 1 base, there was a span of 14 bases.

This clonotype occurred many times. The gene calls are TRBV7-6 and TRBJ2-1, with 10 positions matching TRBD2. In germline, CDR1 is SGHVS, CDR2 FNYEAQ. This CDR3 region has 16 residues. The V gene end was trimmed by 4 bases and the J gene end by 2 bases; junction bases not matched to a gene: 5. The CDR3 DNA sequence: TGTGCCAGCAGCTCCCCACTAGCGGGACCCTACAATGAGCAGTTCTTC. This encodes CASSSPLAGPYNEQFF. The full variable domain, in which reference TRBV7-6 and TRBJ2-1 provide the parts outside the CDR3, is GAGVSQSPRYKVTKRGQDVALRCDPISGHVSLYWYRQALGQGPEFLTYFNYEAQQDKSGLPNDRFSAERPEGSISTLTIQRTEQRDSAMYRCASSSPLAGPYNEQFFGPGTRLTVL.

There are a few counts of this clonotype. This chain connects TRBV28 to TRBJ1-1; unclear D gene. Between the trimmed V and J ends, which lost 6 bases and 8 bases, there was a span of 16 bases. The V gene's germline CDR1 is MDHEN and CDR2 SYDVKM. The CDR3 spans 13 residues. The CDR3 spells CASSSNLPSEAFF. The DNA of the CDR3 is TGTGCCAGCAGCTCAAATCTCCCTTCAGAAGCTTTCTTT.

This clonotype was counted only a few times. This chain joins TRBV24-1 and TRBJ2-1, with TRBD1 matching 7 bases. Germline V gives CDR1 KGHDR, CDR2 SFDVKD. V shed 5 bases, J shed 6 bases, and the junction held 6 bases outside the gene matches. This CDR3 is 14 amino acids long. The CDR3, as DNA: TGTGCCACCAGTGGAGCAGGGGGATTCAATGAGCAGTTCTTC. It specifies CATSGAGGFNEQFF.

This chain links TRBV4-1 with TRBJ1-6; TRBD1 agrees at 7 bases. There are 17 residues in the CDR3. Germline CDR1 MGHRA, CDR2 YSYEKL. With 4 bases clipped from V and 7 bases from J, the junction kept 13 bases outside the gene matches. This chain's CDR3 is CASSRRPQGVSNSPLHF. The CDR3, as DNA: TGCGCCAGCAGCCGCAGGCCCCAGGGGGTTTCGAATTCACCCCTCCACTTT.

This clonotype appeared a few times. The rearrangement joins TRBV7-2 to TRBJ2-1, with no clear D. The length of the CDR3 is 12 residues. Germline CDR1 is SGHTA and CDR2 is FQGNSA. V was shortened by 5 bases and J by 4 bases, with 6 bases between the two germline ends. Written as DNA, the CDR3 is TGTGCCAGCAGCGGTATATACAATGAGCAGTTCTTC. This encodes CASSGIYNEQFF. Based on the CDR3 plus reference TRBV7-2 and TRBJ2-1, the full variable domain is GAGVSQSPSNKVTEKGKDVELRCDPISGHTALYWYRQSLGQGLEFLIYFQGNSAPDKSGLPSDRFSAERTGGSVSTLTIQRTQQEDSAVYLCASSGIYNEQFFGPGTRLTVL.

This rearrangement joins TRBV4-3 to TRBJ2-3, with 8 bases identical to TRBD2. This CDR3 comprises 16 residues. The V gene end was trimmed by 2 bases and the J gene end by 1 base; junction bases not matched to a gene: 5. Germline CDR1 LGHNA, CDR2 YSLEER. CDR3: CASSQKAGAGTDTQYF. The CDR3 nucleotides are TGCGCCAGCAGCCAAAAAGCGGGAGCAGGCACAGATACGCAGTATTTT.

This clonotype has just a few counts. The gene calls are TRBV12-5 and TRBJ2-1; maybe TRBD1 (5 bases). Trimming removed 7 bases from V and 9 bases from J, with 16 bases in between. Germline CDR1 is LGHNT and CDR2 is FRNRAP. This CDR3 comprises 13 residues. CDR3 amino acids: CASAMGRVLEQFF. The CDR3 DNA follows: TGTGCTAGTGCCATGGGGCGAGTGCTTGAGCAGTTCTTC.